A single sample gave rise to the 27 T cell receptor beta chains below, sequenced in a study of blood T cell repertoires in COVID-19. This table comes from immunoSEQ multiplex PCR, and its TCRdb copy is limited to in-frame clones, with some not included. The sample comprises around 80,000 clones, under 85% of which are singletons, and roughly 9% rests with the top ten. What was sequenced was peripheral blood. These receptors were obtained from a human donor in a cohort sampled during active COVID-19.

Only a few counts were recorded for this clone. The chain is built from TRBV15 and TRBJ2-1, with a tentative D call TRBD2 (6 bases). Trimming removed 3 bases at V and 7 bases at J, with 13 bases between. This CDR3 has 14 residues. Germline-derived CDR1 and CDR2 are LNHNV and YYDKDF (reference sequence). The CDR3 DNA follows: TGTGCCACCAGCAGGGGCCAGGCGGGGAATGAGCAGTTCTTC. Residues: CATSRGQAGNEQFF.

Sample share makes this clone medium-sized. The rearrangement joins TRBV12-1 to TRBJ2-5; the D segment call TRBD2 is taken from the table without a DNA check. TRBV12-1 is a documented pseudogene. The CDR3 length is 18 residues. Here the CDR3 DNA reads TGTGCCAGCAGCTCCGGTCCTAGCGGGAACGGGCCGGGGGAGACCCAGTACTTC. This codes for CASSSGPSGNGPGETQYF.

CDR3 amino acids: CASSLGGANYGYTF. CDR3 coding DNA: TGTGCCAGCAGCTTGGGGGGAGCTAACTATGGCTACACCTTC. The chain links TRBV5-5 to TRBJ1-2; unclear D gene. CDR1 is SGHKS, CDR2 YYEKEE, per germline (reference sequence). Trimming took 0 bases from V and 0 from J, leaving 6 bases between them. The CDR3 has 14 residues.

The chain links TRBV6-5 to TRBJ1-4, with 7 nucleotides matching TRBD1. Per the germline V gene, CDR1 is MNHEY and CDR2 is SVGAGI. V lost 6 bases and J lost 3; bases outside the gene matches: 7. This CDR3 has 15 amino acids. CDR3 nucleotides: TGTGCCAGCAGGTACCCGGGACAGCCTAATGAAAAACTGTTTTTT. Its translation: CASRYPGQPNEKLFF.

V is TRBV30 and J is TRBJ1-1; 8 bases fit TRBD1. CDR1 is GTSNPN and CDR2 is SVGIG in the germline V gene (reference sequence). The V segment lost 2 bases and the J segment 9 bases; nucleotides outside the gene matches: 8. This CDR3 has 13 residues. The CDR3 spells CAWSPGPGGQAFF. CDR3 DNA: TGTGCCTGGAGTCCCGGCCCAGGGGGCCAAGCTTTCTTT.

The CDR3 nucleotides are TGTGCCAGCAGCTTAGCGCTTGGGGGCGGGGAGACCCAGTACTTC. Amino acids: CASSLALGGGETQYF. The chain carries TRBV7-9 and TRBJ2-5, with D possibly being TRBD1 (6 bases). CDR1 is SEHNR, CDR2 FQNEAQ, per germline (reference sequence). The CDR3 is 15 amino acids. V lost 0 bases and J 5 bases, leaving 13 bases between the germline ends.

The V call is TRBV6-5, the J call TRBJ1-1; D unclear. Germline CDR1 and CDR2: MNHEY and SVGAGI. This CDR3 contains 14 residues. The germline V and J ends were trimmed by 6 bases and 1 base, with 12 bases remaining between them. CDR3 loop: CASSPRDPNTEAFF. For the CDR3, the DNA is TGTGCCAGCAGCCCGAGGGATCCGAACACTGAAGCTTTCTTT.

This clone was picked up one time. The chain recombines TRBV20-1 with TRBJ2-4; maybe TRBD1 (6 bases). With 3 bases removed from V and 0 bases from J, the gap between germline ends came to 9 bases. The CDR3 runs to 14 residues. The germline V gene has CDR1 DFQATT and CDR2 SNEGSKA (reference sequence). The DNA of the CDR3 is TGCAGTGCTAGTCTACAGGGAGCCAAAAACATTCAGTACTTC. Its protein product is CSASLQGAKNIQYF.

This clone came up a few times. V gene TRBV4-2 combines with J gene TRBJ2-7; TRBD1 matches 7 bases. Germline V gene lookup returns CDR1 LGHNA and CDR2 YNFKEQ. After removal of 3 bases from V and 4 bases from J, the junction contained 3 bases not matched to a gene. The CDR3 extends over 13 amino acids. In nucleotides, the CDR3 is TGTGCCAGCAGCCAGACAGGGAATTACGAGCAGTACTTC. Protein product: CASSQTGNYEQYF.

There are a few counts of this clone. V is TRBV27 and J is TRBJ1-5; 8 nucleotides line up with TRBD1. V dropped 8 bases and J dropped 6; count of bases not matched to a gene: 6. This CDR3 region has 13 residues. The germline V gene encodes CDR1 MNHEY and CDR2 SMNVEV (reference sequence). The CDR3, as DNA: TGTGCCAGCTGGACAGGGTTAGGTCAGCCCCAGCATTTT. This gives the protein CASWTGLGQPQHF.

The V call is TRBV5-6, the J call TRBJ2-6, with D possibly TRBD2 on 6 matching bases. With 6 bases removed from V and 0 bases from J, the gap between germline ends came to 10 bases. The CDR3 is 15 residues long. Per germline, CDR1 SGHDT and CDR2 YYEEEE. CDR3: CASTLGGSGANVLTF. The CDR3 DNA sequence: TGTGCCAGCACCCTGGGGGGCTCTGGGGCCAACGTCCTGACTTTC.

This chain connects TRBV5-4 to TRBJ2-1, with 9 bases aligning to TRBD1. Germline loops: CDR1 SGHNT, CDR2 YYREEE (reference sequence). This CDR3 spans 14 amino acids. With V trimmed by 4 bases and J by 1 base, 0 bases remained unmatched. CDR3 in amino acids: CASSGTGSYNEQFF. In DNA, the CDR3 is TGTGCCAGCAGCGGGACAGGGTCCTACAATGAGCAGTTCTTC.

The V and J genes are TRBV7-6 and TRBJ1-1; the D is unclear. Germline CDR1 and CDR2: SGHVS and FNYEAQ. The CDR3 is made up of 11 amino acids. Deletions cut 5 bases from V and 5 bases from J, with 6 bases between. Written as DNA, the CDR3 is TGTGCCAGCAGCGTACTGACTGAAGCTTTCTTT. Amino acids: CASSVLTEAFF.

V and J are TRBV24-1 and TRBJ1-1; possible D gene TRBD1, 5 bases. Germline V gives CDR1 KGHDR, CDR2 SFDVKD. This CDR3 region has 13 residues. V was clipped by 5 bases and J by 4 bases, with 10 bases between them. CDR3 DNA: TGTGCCACCAGTGTCGGGGGGACCACTGAAGCTTTCTTT. It codes for CATSVGGTTEAFF.

This clone was picked up one time. This rearrangement joins TRBV7-9 to TRBJ2-7, with 7 bases fitting TRBD2. CDR1 is SEHNR and CDR2 is FQNEAQ in the germline V gene (reference sequence). The V and J ends lost 7 bases and 7 bases, in that order; junction bases with no gene match: 10. The CDR3 is made up of 13 amino acids. The CDR3 here is CASTRSLAEEQYF. CDR3 coding DNA: TGTGCCAGCACCCGATCCCTAGCGGAAGAGCAGTACTTC.

V usage is TRBV12-3 or TRBV12-4 and J usage is TRBJ2-1; TRBD2 matches at 12 bases. CDR3 length: 13 residues. The ends lost 8 bases at V and 8 bases at J; junction bases unmatched: 4. The CDR3 spells CASLLAGGHEQFF. CDR3 DNA: TGTGCCAGCCTCCTAGCGGGGGGGCATGAGCAGTTCTTC.

This chain links TRBV7-2 with TRBJ2-3; 7 bases fit TRBD2. CDR1 and CDR2 from the germline V gene are SGHTA and FQGNSA. The CDR3 contains 16 residues. After removal of 1 base from V and 2 bases from J, the junction contained 6 bases not matched to a gene. CDR3 sequence (DNA): TGTGCCAGCAGCTTAGGGGGACTAAGGTCCACAGATACGCAGTATTTT. Protein product: CASSLGGLRSTDTQYF. Together with reference TRBV7-2 and TRBJ2-3, the CDR3 gives the full variable domain: GAGVSQSPSNKVTEKGKDVELRCDPISGHTALYWYRQSLGQGLEFLIYFQGNSAPDKSGLPSDRFSAERTGGSVSTLTIQRTQQEDSAVYLCASSLGGLRSTDTQYFGPGTRLTVL.

This clone was seen only a few times. The chain recombines TRBV28 with TRBJ1-2; a possible D gene is TRBD1 (5 bases). V was clipped by 5 bases and J by 6 bases, with 10 bases between them. The CDR3 sequence is 12 residues long. Germline-derived CDR1 and CDR2 are MDHEN and SYDVKM. CDR3 nucleotide sequence: TGTGCCAGCAGTCTTCCACAGGATGGCTACACCTTC. It is translated as CASSLPQDGYTF.

This clone was recorded many times. The V call is TRBV7-3, the J call TRBJ2-2; D possibly corresponds to TRBD1 (8 bases). The CDR3 sequence is 16 residues long. CDR1 SGHTA and CDR2 FQGTGA come from the germline V gene. The ends were cut back, 4 bases at V and 6 bases at J, with 18 bases in the middle. CDR3 bases: TGTGCCAGCAGCTCCGGACAGGGAGGGCTAGCCGGGGAGCTGTTTTTT. Translated, it gives CASSSGQGGLAGELFF.

The chain is built from TRBV30 and TRBJ2-7; D perhaps matches TRBD2 (6 bases). CDR1 and CDR2 from the germline V gene are GTSNPN and SVGIG (reference sequence). The CDR3 covers 15 residues. V lost 2 bases to trimming and J lost 2 bases, with 16 bases between them. CDR3 residues: CAWSYPASATYEQYF. CDR3 DNA sequence: TGTGCCTGGAGTTACCCCGCTAGCGCGACCTACGAGCAGTACTTC.

The chain is built from TRBV11-1 and TRBJ2-3, with D perhaps matching TRBD2 (7 bases). The CDR3 covers 14 residues. CDR1 SGHAT and CDR2 FQDESV come from the germline V gene (reference sequence). V was clipped by 0 bases and J by 8 bases, with 12 bases between them. This CDR3 is CASSLAGGAGTQYF. For the CDR3, the DNA is TGTGCCAGCAGCTTAGCGGGGGGGGCAGGTACGCAGTATTTT.

The genes are TRBV19 and TRBJ1-1, with 9 bases lining up with TRBD1. The CDR3 covers 15 residues. The germline V gene encodes CDR1 LNHDA and CDR2 SQIVND (reference sequence). J was trimmed by 3 bases and V by 3 bases; bases with no gene match: 5. The CDR3 DNA reads TGTGCCAGTAGTATTAAGGACAGGGGAGACACTGAAGCTTTCTTT. This codes for CASSIKDRGDTEAFF.

This chain joins TRBV9 and TRBJ2-7; tentatively, D is TRBD1 (6 bases). The germline V gene has CDR1 SGDLS and CDR2 YYNGEE. This CDR3 is 16 amino acids long. V gave up 4 bases and J gave up 7 bases, with 24 bases separating them. The DNA of the CDR3 is TGTGCCAGCAGCCAAACACAGAGGGGGAGAACGGGGGAGCAGTACTTC. Translation gives CASSQTQRGRTGEQYF.

The chain joins TRBV11-2 to TRBJ2-1, with a possible D match to TRBD2 (6 bases). The CDR3 totals 14 residues. In germline, CDR1 is SGHAT, CDR2 FQNNGV. V lost 5 bases, J lost 7 bases, and 15 bases lay in between. The CDR3, as DNA: TGTGCCAGCAGCACTCCGGGACTTCTAAATGAGCAGTTCTTC. Its translation: CASSTPGLLNEQFF.

This clone was seen just once. J is TRBJ2-7 and V is TRBV5-5; no definite D call. CDR1 is SGHKS, CDR2 YYEKEE, per germline (reference sequence). The CDR3 extends over 15 amino acids. Trimming removed 0 bases from V and 3 bases from J, with 13 bases in between. The DNA of the CDR3 is TGTGCCAGCAGCTTGGCCGAGAGTCTAAACTACGAGCAGTACTTC. This translates into CASSLAESLNYEQYF.

The chain employs TRBV28 and TRBJ1-5, with 8 bases identical to TRBD1. CDR3 length: 14 amino acids. V shed 3 bases and J 7 bases; nucleotides not matched to a gene: 5. Germline loops: CDR1 MDHEN, CDR2 SYDVKM. The CDR3 nucleotides read TGTGCCAGCAGTTTCAGGGGGCTAGGACAGCCCCAGCATTTT. Translation gives CASSFRGLGQPQHF.

The chain employs TRBV3-1 (or the pseudogene TRBV3-2) and TRBJ2-4; 10 bases fit TRBD1. The V segment lost 7 bases and the J segment 11 bases; nucleotides outside the gene matches: 11. The CDR3 length is 14 residues. CDR1 and CDR2 from the germline V gene are LGHDT and YNNKEL (reference sequence). The CDR3 loop reads CASTSRDRGIVQYF. CDR3 bases: TGTGCCAGCACAAGCCGGGACAGGGGTATCGTTCAGTACTTC.